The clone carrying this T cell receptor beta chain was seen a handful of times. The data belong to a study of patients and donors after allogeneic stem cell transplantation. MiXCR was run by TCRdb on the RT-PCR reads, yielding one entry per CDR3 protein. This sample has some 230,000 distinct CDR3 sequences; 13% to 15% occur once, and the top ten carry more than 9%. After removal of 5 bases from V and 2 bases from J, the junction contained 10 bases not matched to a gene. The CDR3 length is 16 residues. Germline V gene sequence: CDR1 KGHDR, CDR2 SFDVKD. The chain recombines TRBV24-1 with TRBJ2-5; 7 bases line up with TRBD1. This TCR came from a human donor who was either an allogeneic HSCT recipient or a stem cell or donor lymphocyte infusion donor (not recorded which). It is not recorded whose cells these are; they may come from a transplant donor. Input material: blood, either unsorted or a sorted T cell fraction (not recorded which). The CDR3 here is CATSGASTGRQETQYF. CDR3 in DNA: TGTGCCACCAGTGGGGCCTCGACAGGGCGTCAAGAGACCCAGTACTTC.